The clone carrying this T cell receptor (beta chain) was seen ten or more times. This entry comes from a study of early T cells in non-severe SARS-CoV-2 infection. Study-level information: Unsorted whole-blood RNA was sequenced in bulk, leaving chains unpaired.

Individual cDNA molecules received unique molecular identifiers. TCRdb re-called the 5' RACE reads with MiXCR, one entry per CDR3 protein. The data show roughly 99,000 distinct CDR3 sequences, around 10% seen once. The clonotype comes from an adult who was a healthcare worker with PCR-confirmed SARS-CoV-2 infection or an uninfected control (not recorded which). Sequencing input: whole blood.

CDR3 in amino acids: CASSQGSGTGAEAFF. In nucleotides, the CDR3 is TGTGCCAGCAGCCAAGGGTCCGGGACAGGGGCTGAAGCTTTCTTT. The chain couples TRBV3-1 to TRBJ1-1; 10 nucleotides agree with TRBD1. The CDR3 totals 15 residues. V lost 1 base to trimming and J lost 6 bases; unmatched junction nucleotides: 5. From germline, CDR1 is LGHDT and CDR2 YNNKEL (reference sequence).